This entry lists 6 T cell receptor beta chains sequenced from one sample in a study of Ad26.COV2.S vaccination and SARS-CoV-2 variants. Clones were read by immunoSEQ multiplex PCR, and TCRdb kept only the in-frame ones, dropping some. The sample has about half a million clones, about 88% seen once. Stated treatment: roughly 18 received Ad26.COV2.S at low or high dose, single or two shots; roughly five received placebo; per-sample allocation not given. Specimens were obtained on day 63 following the first vaccine or placebo injection. The sample in question was peripheral blood, obtained in a trial of Ad26.COV2.S vaccine versus placebo. These receptor sequences come from a person aged 18-60 years who received the Ad26.COV2.S COVID-19 vaccine or a placebo.

The chain employs TRBV9 and TRBJ2-2; no clear D gene. There are 16 residues in the CDR3. Germline CDR1 is SGDLS and CDR2 is YYNGEE. V lost 3 bases and J lost 0, with 12 bases in between. CDR3 loop: CASSALGSANTGELFF. CDR3 bases: TGTGCCAGCAGCGCCTTAGGATCGGCGAACACCGGGGAGCTGTTTTTT.

V and J are TRBV25-1 and TRBJ2-3; D could derive from TRBD1 or TRBD2 (7 bases each). Germline assignment: CDR1 MGHDK and CDR2 SYGVNS. Trimming cost V 4 bases and J 5 bases, with 25 bases left between them. This CDR3 is built from 18 residues. CDR3 nucleotide sequence: TGTGCCAGCAGTGGACTGGACAGGCGGGAGTTCCCCCGAGATACGCAGTATTTT. Amino acid sequence: CASSGLDRREFPRDTQYF.

The chain couples TRBV12-3 or TRBV12-4 to TRBJ2-1; TRBD2 matches 7 bases. V shed 5 bases and J 10 bases; nucleotides not matched to a gene: 5. This CDR3 has 12 residues. This chain's CDR3 is CASSPLAAEQFF. The CDR3 nucleotides read TGTGCCAGCAGTCCTCTAGCGGCAGAGCAGTTCTTC.

The chain carries TRBV18 and TRBJ1-2; D unclear. CDR3 length: 14 amino acids. The germline V gene encodes CDR1 KGHSH and CDR2 LQKENI. V gave up 3 bases and J gave up 5 bases, with 13 bases separating them. For the CDR3, the DNA is TGTGCCAGCTCACCCCTCCAGGATGTTTATGGCTACACCTTC. Translation gives CASSPLQDVYGYTF. Together with reference TRBV18 and TRBJ1-2, the CDR3 gives the full variable domain: NAGVMQNPRHLVRRRGQEARLRCSPMKGHSHVYWYRQLPEEGLKFMVYLQKENIIDESGMPKERFSAEFPKEGPSILRIQQVVRGDSAAYFCASSPLQDVYGYTFGSGTRLTVV.

The CDR3, as DNA: TGTGCCAGCTCTTACAGGGACACCGGGGAGCTGTTTTTT. It encodes CASSYRDTGELFF. The J gene is TRBJ2-2, the V gene TRBV7-2; maybe TRBD1 (6 bases). The germline CDR1 and CDR2 sequences are SGHTA and FQGNSA. V was cut by 8 bases and J by 3 bases, with 10 bases left in between. The CDR3 is 13 residues long.

Worth noting for this clone: The same CDR3 can be traced to other DNA sequences in this sample. The chain combines TRBV7-9 with TRBJ2-7; possibly TRBD2 for D (5 bases). V dropped 2 bases and J dropped 3 bases, with 8 bases sitting between them. CDR3 length: 13 residues. CDR1 and CDR2 (germline): SEHNR, FQNEAQ (reference sequence). For the CDR3, the DNA is TGTGCCAGCAGCTTACCGGGAAGCTACGAGCAGTACTTC. It yields the protein CASSLPGSYEQYF.